This section outlines one T cell receptor (beta chain) sequence together with its context. The antigen is unknown. The data originate from a study of cytomegalovirus exposure and HLA in healthy donors. There are 12 residues in the CDR3. Trimming took off 6 bases at V and 10 bases at J, with 13 bases between the two ends. Germline V lookup: CDR1 WNHNN, CDR2 SYGVQD (reference sequence). Vbeta (60) and Jbeta (13) primers were used in the PCR. Clones were read by immunoSEQ multiplex PCR, and TCRdb kept only the in-frame ones, dropping some. The sample yields around 99,000 clones, around 77% seen once. Study-wide results and caveats: A later analysis linked about 17,000 TCR beta sequences to HLA alleles at 0.05 false discovery rate. CMV serostatus was the sole immune exposure data available.

This receptor was identified in a man in his forties in good health and CMV-seronegative. This rearrangement joins TRBV10-1 to TRBJ2-1, with a tentative D call TRBD1 (5 bases). Source material: PBMCs. CDR3 DNA: TGCGCCAGCAGCCCTACCCGACAGGAGCAGTTCTTC. It codes for CASSPTRQEQFF.